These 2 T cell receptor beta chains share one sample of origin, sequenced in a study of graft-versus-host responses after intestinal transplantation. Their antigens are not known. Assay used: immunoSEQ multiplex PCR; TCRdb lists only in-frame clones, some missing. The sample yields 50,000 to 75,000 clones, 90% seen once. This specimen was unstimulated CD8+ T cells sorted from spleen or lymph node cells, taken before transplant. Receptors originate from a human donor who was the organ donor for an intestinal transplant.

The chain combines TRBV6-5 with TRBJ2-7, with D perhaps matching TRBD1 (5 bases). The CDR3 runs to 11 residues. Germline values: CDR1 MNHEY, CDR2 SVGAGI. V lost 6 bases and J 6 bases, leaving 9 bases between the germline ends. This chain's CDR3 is CASSTGPEQYF. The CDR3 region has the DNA TGTGCCAGCAGCACAGGACCCGAGCAGTACTTC.

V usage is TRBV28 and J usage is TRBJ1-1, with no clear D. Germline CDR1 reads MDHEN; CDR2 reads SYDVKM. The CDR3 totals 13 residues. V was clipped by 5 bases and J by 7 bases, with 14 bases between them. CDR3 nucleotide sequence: TGTGCCAGCAGTCCACAAGAGGTGGGTGAAGCTTTCTTT. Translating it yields CASSPQEVGEAFF.